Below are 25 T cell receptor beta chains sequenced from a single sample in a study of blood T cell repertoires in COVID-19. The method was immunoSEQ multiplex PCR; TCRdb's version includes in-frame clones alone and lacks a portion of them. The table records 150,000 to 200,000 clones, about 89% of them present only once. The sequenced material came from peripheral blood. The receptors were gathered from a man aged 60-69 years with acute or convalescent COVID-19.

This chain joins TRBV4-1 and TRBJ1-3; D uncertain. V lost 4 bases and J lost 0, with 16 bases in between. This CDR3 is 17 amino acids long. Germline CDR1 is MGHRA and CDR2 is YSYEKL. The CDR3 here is CASSRMPPGFSGNTIYF. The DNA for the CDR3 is TGCGCCAGCAGCCGCATGCCTCCGGGGTTCTCTGGAAACACCATATATTTT.

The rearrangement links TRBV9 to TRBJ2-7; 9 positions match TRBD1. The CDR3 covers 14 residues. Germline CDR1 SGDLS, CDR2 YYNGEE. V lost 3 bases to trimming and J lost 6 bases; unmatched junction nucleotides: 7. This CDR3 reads CASSASGTGLEQYF. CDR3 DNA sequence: TGTGCCAGCAGCGCCTCCGGGACAGGGCTCGAGCAGTACTTC.

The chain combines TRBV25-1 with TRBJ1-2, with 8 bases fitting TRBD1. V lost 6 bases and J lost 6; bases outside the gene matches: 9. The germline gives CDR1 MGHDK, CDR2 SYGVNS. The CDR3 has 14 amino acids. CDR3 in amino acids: CASSDPGGGDGYTF. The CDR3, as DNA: TGTGCCAGCAGCGACCCAGGGGGCGGCGATGGCTACACCTTC.

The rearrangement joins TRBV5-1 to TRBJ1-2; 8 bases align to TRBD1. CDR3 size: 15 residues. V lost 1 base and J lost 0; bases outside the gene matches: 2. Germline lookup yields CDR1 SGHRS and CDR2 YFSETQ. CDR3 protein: CASSLRTGTNYGYTF. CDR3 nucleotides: TGCGCCAGCAGCTTGAGGACAGGGACTAACTATGGCTACACCTTC.

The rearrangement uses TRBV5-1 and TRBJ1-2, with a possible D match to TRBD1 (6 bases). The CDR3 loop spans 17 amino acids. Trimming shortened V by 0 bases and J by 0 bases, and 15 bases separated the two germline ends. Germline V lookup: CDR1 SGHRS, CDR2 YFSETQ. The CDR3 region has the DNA TGCGCCAGCAGCTTGGGGTACCGACAGGAAGCTAACTATGGCTACACCTTC. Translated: CASSLGYRQEANYGYTF.

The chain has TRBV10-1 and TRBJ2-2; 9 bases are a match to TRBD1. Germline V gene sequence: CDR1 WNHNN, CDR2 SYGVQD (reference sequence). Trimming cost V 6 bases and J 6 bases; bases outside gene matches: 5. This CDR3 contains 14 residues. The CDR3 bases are TGCGCCAGCAGACGGGACAGGGTCGCCGGGGAGCTGTTTTTT. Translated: CASRRDRVAGELFF.

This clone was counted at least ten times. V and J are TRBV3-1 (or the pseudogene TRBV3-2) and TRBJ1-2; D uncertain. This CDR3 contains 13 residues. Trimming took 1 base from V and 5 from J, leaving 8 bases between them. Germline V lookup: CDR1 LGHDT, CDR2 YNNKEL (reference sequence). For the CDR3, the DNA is TGTGCCAGCAGCCAAGGGCGGATTTATGGCTACACCTTC. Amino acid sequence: CASSQGRIYGYTF.

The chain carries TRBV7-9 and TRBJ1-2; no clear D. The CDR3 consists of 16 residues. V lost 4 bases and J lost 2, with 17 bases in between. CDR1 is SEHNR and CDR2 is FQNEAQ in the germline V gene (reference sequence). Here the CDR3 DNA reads TGTGCCAGCAGCTCTCAAAGTCCTAGTACCAACTATGGCTACACCTTC. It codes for CASSSQSPSTNYGYTF.

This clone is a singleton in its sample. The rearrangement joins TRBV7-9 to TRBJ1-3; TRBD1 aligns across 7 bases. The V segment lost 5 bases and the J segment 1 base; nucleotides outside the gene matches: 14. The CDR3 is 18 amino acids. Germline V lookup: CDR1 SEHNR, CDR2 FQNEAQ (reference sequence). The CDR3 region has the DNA TGTGCCAGCAGCCTCCTTTCCTTCCCAGGGGGATCTGGAAACACCATATATTTT. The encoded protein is CASSLLSFPGGSGNTIYF. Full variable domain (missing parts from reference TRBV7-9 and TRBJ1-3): DTGVSQNPRHKITKRGQNVTFRCDPISEHNRLYWYRQTLGQGPEFLTYFQNEAQLEKSRLLSDRFSAERPKGSFSTLEIQRTEQGDSAMYLCASSLLSFPGGSGNTIYFGEGSWLTVV.

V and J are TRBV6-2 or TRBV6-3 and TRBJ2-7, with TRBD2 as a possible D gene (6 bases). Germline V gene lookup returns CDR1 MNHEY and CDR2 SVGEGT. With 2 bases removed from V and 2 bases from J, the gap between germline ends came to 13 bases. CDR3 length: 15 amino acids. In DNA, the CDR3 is TGTGCCAGCAGTTACCTGGGGGGTAGCACCTACGAGCAGTACTTC. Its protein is CASSYLGGSTYEQYF.

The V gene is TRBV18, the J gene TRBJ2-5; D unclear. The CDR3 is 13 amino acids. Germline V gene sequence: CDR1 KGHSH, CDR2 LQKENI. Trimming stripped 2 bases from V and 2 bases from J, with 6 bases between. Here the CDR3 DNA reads TGTGCCAGCTCACCAACTACGCAAGAGACCCAGTACTTC. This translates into CASSPTTQETQYF.

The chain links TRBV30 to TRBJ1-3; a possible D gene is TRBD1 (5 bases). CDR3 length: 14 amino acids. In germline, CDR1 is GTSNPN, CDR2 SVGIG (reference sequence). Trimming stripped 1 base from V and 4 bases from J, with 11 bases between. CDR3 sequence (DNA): TGTGCCTGGAGTGGGTGGGGCTCGGGAAACACCATATATTTT. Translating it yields CAWSGWGSGNTIYF.

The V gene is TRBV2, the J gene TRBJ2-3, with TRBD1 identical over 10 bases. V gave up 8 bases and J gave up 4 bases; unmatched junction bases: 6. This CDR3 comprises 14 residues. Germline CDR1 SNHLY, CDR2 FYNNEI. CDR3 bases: TGTGCCAGCCTGACGGACAGGGGGGCAGATACGCAGTATTTT. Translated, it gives CASLTDRGADTQYF.

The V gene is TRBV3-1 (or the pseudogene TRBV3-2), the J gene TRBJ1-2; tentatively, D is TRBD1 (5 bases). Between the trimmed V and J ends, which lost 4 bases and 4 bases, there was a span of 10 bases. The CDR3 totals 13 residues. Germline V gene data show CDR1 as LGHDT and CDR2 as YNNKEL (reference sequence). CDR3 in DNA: TGTGCCAGCAGCCCCCGGGGGGGCTATGGCTACACCTTC. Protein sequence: CASSPRGGYGYTF.

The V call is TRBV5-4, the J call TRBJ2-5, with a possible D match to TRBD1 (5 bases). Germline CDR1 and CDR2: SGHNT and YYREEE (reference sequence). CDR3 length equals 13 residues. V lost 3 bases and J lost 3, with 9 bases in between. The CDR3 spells CASSSPREETQYF. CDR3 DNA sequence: TGTGCCAGCAGCTCCCCCAGGGAAGAGACCCAGTACTTC.

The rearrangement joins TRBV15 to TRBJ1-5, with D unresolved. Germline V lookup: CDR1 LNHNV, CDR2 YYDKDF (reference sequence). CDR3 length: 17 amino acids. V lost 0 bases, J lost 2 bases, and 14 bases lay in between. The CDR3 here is CATSRDYTDTGNQPQHF. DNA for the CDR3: TGTGCCACCAGCAGAGATTATACCGACACCGGCAATCAGCCCCAGCATTTT.

The CDR3 is CASSPSPTGLGNTIYF. CDR3 bases: TGTGCCAGCAGTCCTTCACCGACAGGGCTGGGAAACACCATATATTTT. The rearrangement joins TRBV27 to TRBJ1-3, with 7 positions matching TRBD1. Germline values: CDR1 MNHEY, CDR2 SMNVEV (reference sequence). The CDR3 consists of 16 residues. J lost 4 bases, V lost 5 bases, and 11 bases had no gene match.

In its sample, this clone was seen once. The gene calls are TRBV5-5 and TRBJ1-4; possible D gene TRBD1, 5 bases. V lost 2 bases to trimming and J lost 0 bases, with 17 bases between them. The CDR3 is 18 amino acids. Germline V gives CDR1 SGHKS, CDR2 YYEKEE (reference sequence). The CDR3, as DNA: TGTGCCAGCAGCTTAAAAGCCGGGGGGTCTGCAACTAATGAAAAACTGTTTTTT. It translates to CASSLKAGGSATNEKLFF.

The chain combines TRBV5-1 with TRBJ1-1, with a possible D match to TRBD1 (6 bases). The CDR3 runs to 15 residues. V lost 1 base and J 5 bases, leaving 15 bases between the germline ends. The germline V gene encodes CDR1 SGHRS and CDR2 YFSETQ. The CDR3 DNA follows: TGCGCCAGCAGCTTGTCAGGGGCAACGTGGACTGAAGCTTTCTTT. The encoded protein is CASSLSGATWTEAFF. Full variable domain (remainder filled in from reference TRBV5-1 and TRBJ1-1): KAGVTQTPRYLIKTRGQQVTLSCSPISGHRSVSWYQQTPGQGLQFLFEYFSETQRNKGNFPGRFSGRQFSNSRSEMNVSTLELGDSALYLCASSLSGATWTEAFFGQGTRLTVV.

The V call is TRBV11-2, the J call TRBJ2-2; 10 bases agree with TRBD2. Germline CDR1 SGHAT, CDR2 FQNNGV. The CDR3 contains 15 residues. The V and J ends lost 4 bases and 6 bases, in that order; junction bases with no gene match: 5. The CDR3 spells CASSSQRGGAGELFF. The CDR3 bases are TGTGCCAGCAGCTCACAGCGGGGGGGAGCCGGGGAGCTGTTTTTT.

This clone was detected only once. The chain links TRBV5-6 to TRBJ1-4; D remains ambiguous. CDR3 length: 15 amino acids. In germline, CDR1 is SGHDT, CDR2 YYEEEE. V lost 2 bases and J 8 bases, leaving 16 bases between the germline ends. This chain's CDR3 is CASSFAGGGREKLFF. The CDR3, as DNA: TGTGCCAGCAGCTTCGCAGGAGGAGGACGGGAAAAACTGTTTTTT.

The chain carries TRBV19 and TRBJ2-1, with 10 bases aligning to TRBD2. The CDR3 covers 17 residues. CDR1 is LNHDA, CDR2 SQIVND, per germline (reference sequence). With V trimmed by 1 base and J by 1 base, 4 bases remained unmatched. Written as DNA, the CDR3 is TGTGCCAGTAGTATAGGGGGACTAGCGCATTCCTACAATGAGCAGTTCTTC. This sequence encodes CASSIGGLAHSYNEQFF.

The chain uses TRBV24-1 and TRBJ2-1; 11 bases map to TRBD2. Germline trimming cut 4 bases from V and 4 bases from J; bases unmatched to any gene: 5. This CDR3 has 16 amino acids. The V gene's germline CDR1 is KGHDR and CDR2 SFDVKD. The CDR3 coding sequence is TGTGCCACCAGTGACGCTAGCGGGGGGCCGTACAATGAGCAGTTCTTC. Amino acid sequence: CATSDASGGPYNEQFF.

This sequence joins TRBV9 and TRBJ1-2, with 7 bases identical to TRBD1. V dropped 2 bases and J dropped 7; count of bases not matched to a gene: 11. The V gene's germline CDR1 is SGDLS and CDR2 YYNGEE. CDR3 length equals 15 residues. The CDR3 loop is CASSVGIGTAGGYTF. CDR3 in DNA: TGTGCCAGCAGCGTGGGAATCGGGACAGCTGGTGGCTACACCTTC. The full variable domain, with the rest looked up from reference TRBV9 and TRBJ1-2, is DSGVTQTPKHLITATGQRVTLRCSPRSGDLSVYWYQQSLDQGLQFLIQYYNGEERAKGNILERFSAQQFPDLHSELNLSSLELGDSALYFCASSVGIGTAGGYTFGSGTRLTVV.

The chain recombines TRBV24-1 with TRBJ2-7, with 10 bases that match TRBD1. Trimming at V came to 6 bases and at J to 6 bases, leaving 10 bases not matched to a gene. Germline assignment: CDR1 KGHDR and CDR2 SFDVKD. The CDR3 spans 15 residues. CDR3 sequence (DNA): TGTGCCACCAGTTTTACCCGACAGGGGGCGGCCGAGCAGTACTTC. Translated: CATSFTRQGAAEQYF.